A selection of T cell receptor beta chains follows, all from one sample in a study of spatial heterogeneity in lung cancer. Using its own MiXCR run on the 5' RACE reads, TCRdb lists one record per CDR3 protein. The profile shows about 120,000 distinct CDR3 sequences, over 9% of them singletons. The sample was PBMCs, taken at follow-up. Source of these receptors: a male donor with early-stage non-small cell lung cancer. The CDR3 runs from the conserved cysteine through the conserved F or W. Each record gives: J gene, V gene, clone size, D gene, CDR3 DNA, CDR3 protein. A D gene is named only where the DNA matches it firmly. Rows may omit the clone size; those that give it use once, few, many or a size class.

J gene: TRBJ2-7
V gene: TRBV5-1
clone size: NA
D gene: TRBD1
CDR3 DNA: TGCGCCAGCAGTCGGGACAGGGTGCAATTCTACGAGCAGTACTTC
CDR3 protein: CASSRDRVQFYEQYF

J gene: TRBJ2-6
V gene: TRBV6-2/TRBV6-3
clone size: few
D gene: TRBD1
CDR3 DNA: TGTGCCAGCAGTTACTTAGGACAGGGAGTCTCTGGGGCCAACGTCCTGACTTTC
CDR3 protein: CASSYLGQGVSGANVLTF

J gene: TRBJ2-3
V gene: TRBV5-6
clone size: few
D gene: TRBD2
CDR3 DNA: TGTGCCAGCAGCTCCCACTCTAGCGGGGGGGCTAATACGCAGTATTTT
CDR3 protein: CASSSHSSGGANTQYF

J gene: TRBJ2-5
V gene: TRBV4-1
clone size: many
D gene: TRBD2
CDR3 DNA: TGCGCCAGCAGCCAAGATGGGGCGGGGGAGGAGACCCAGTACTTC
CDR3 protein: CASSQDGAGEETQYF

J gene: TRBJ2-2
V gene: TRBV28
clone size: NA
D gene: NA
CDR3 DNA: TGTGCCAGCAGTTACAGGGGTCGGGGGACCGGGGAGCTGTTTTTT
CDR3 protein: CASSYRGRGTGELFF

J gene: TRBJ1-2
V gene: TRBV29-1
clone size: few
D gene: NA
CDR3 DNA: TGCAGCGTTGCGCTTAACTATGGCTACACCTTC
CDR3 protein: CSVALNYGYTF

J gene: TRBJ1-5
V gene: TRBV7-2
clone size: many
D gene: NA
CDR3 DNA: TGTGCCAGCAGCTTCTCTAGGCAGCCCCAGCATTTT
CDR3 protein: CASSFSRQPQHF

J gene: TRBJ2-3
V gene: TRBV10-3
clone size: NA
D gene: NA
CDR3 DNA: TGTGCCATCAGTGATAACAGACAGGGAGGAACAGATACGCAGTATTTT
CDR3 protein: CAISDNRQGGTDTQYF

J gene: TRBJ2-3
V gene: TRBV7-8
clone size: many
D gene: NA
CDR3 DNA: TGTGCCAGCAGCTTTATCTCTGGCACAGATACGCAGTATTTT
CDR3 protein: CASSFISGTDTQYF

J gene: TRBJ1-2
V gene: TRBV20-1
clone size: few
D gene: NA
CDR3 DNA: TGCAGTGCACCCGCCCTGACAGGTCACTATGGCTACACCTTC
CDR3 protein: CSAPALTGHYGYTF

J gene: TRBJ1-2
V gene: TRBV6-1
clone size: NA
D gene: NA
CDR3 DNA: TGTGCCAGCAGTGAGACAGGCGCTGCTAACTATGGCTACACCTTC
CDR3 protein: CASSETGAANYGYTF

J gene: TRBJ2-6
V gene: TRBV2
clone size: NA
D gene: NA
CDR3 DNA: TGTGCCAGCAGTGATTTCTGGAGCTCTGGGGCCAACGTCCTGACTTTC
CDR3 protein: CASSDFWSSGANVLTF

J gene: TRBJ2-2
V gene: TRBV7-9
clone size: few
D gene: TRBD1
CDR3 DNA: TGTGCCAGCAGCTTAAGGGACAGTAACACCGGGGAGCTGTTTTTT
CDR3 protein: CASSLRDSNTGELFF

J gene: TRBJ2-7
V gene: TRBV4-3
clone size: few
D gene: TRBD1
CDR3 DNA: TGCGCCAGCAGCCAGTACAGGGGGTCCTACGAGCAGTACTTC
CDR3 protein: CASSQYRGSYEQYF

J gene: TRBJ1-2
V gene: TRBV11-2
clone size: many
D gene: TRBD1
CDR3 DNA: TGTGCCAGCAGCTCGACAGGGGTCATAGCTAACTATGGCTACACCTTC
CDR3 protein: CASSSTGVIANYGYTF

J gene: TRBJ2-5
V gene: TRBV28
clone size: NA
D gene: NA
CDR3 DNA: TGTGCCAGCAGTTACCCCGGGGGTCGAGAGACCCAGTACTTC
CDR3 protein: CASSYPGGRETQYF

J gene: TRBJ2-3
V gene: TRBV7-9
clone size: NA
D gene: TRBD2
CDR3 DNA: TGTGCCAGCAGCTCCTGGAGACTAGCGGGGGCTAGCACAGATACGCAGTATTTT
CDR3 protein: CASSSWRLAGASTDTQYF

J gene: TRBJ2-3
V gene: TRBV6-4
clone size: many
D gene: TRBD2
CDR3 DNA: TGTGCCAGCAGTGACCCTGGGACTAGCAGTACGCAGTATTTT
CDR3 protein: CASSDPGTSSTQYF

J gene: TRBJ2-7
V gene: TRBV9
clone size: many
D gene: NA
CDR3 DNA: TGTGCCAGCAGCGACAGCGCCTACTCCTACGAGCAGTACTTC
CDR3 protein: CASSDSAYSYEQYF

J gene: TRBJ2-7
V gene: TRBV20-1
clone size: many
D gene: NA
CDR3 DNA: TGCAGTGCTAGAGATTTGAGCCCCTACGAGCAGTACTTC
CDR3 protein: CSARDLSPYEQYF

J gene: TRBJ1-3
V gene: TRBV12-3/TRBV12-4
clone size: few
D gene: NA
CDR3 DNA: TGTGCCAGCAGAACCGGGACGGTATCTGGAAACACCATATATTTT
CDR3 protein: CASRTGTVSGNTIYF

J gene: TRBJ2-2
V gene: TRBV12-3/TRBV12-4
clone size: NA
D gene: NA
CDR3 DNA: TGTGCCAGCAGTTTAACGGGATCGAACACCGGGGAGCTGTTTTTT
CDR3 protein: CASSLTGSNTGELFF

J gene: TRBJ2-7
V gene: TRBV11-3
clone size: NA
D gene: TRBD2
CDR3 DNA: TGTGCCAGCAGCTCTCTAGCGGGAACACCTATCAACGAGCAGTACTTC
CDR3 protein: CASSSLAGTPINEQYF

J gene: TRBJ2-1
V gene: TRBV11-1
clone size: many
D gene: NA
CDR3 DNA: TGTGCCAGCAGCTTTAGGTCAAGAAATGAGCAGTTCTTC
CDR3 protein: CASSFRSRNEQFF

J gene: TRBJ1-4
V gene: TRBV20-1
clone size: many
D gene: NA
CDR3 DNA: TGCAGTGCTAGAAATAATGAAAAACTGTTTTTT
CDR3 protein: CSARNNEKLFF

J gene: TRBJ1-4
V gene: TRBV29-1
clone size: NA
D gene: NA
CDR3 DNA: TGCAGCGTTGAAGTCGGACGAGGAGGGTTGGCAGCCCGGAAACTGTTTTTT
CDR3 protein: CSVEVGRGGLAARKLFF

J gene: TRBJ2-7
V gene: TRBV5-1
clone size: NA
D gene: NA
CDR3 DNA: TGCGCCAGCAGCTTGGAGCCCTCGATCACCGCAAGAAACTACGAGCAGTACTTC
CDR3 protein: CASSLEPSITARNYEQYF

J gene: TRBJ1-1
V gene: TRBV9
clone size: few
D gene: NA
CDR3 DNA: TGTGCCAGCAGCCCCAATCGAAGGATTGGCACTGAAGCTTTCTTT
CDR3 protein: CASSPNRRIGTEAFF

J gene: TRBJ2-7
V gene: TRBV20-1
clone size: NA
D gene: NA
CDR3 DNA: TGCAGTGCTAGACCAATAGCGGACCCATCCTACGAGCAGTACTTC
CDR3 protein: CSARPIADPSYEQYF

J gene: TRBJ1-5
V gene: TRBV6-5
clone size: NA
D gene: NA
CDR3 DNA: TGTGCCAGCAGCCTGCGACAGAATCAGCCCCAGCATTTT
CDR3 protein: CASSLRQNQPQHF

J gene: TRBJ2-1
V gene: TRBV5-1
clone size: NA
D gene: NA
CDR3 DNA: TGCGCCAGCAGCTTGGGCGGGGTCTGGACTGAGCAGTTCTTC
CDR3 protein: CASSLGGVWTEQFF

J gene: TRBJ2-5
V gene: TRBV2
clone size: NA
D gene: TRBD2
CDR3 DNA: TGTGCCAGCAGACGACTAGCGGGGGGAGGAGAGACCCAGTACTTC
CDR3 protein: CASRRLAGGGETQYF

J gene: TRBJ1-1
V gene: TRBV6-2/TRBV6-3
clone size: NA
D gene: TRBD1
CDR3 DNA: TGTGCCAGCAGTTTTCAGGGGGTACACACTGAAGCTTTCTTT
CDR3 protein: CASSFQGVHTEAFF

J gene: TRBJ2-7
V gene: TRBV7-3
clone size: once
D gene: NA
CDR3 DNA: TGTGCCAGCAGCTTAAACAGGGACGGGGAGCAGTACTTC
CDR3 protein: CASSLNRDGEQYF

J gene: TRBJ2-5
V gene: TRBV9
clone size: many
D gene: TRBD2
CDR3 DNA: TGTGCCAGCAGCGTTGGTGGGCTAGCGGGGGGAATTGGTGAGACCCAGTACTTC
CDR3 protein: CASSVGGLAGGIGETQYF

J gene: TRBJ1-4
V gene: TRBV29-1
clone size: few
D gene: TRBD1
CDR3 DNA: TGCAGCGTCCAACAGGGGGCAGGTCATGAAAAACTGTTTTTT
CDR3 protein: CSVQQGAGHEKLFF

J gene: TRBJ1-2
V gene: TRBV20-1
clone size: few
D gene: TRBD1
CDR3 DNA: TGCAGTGCTAGGGCTACAGGGGGGGACTATGGCTACACCTTC
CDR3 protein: CSARATGGDYGYTF

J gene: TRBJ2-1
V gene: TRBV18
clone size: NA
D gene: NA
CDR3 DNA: TGTGCCAGCTCCCCCCTCATTAGCTCCTACAATGAGCAGTTCTTC
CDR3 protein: CASSPLISSYNEQFF

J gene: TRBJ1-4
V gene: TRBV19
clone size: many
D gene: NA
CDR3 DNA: TGTGCCAGTGTTAATTTGGAGGGAGAAAAACTGTTTTTT
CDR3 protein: CASVNLEGEKLFF

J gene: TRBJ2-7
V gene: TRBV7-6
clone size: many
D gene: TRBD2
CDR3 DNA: TGTGCCAGCAGCCCTAGCGGCCCCTACGAGCAGTACTTC
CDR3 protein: CASSPSGPYEQYF

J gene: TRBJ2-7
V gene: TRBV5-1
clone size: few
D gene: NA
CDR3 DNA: TGCGCCAGCAGCTCCAGCGACTCCTACGAGCAGTACTTC
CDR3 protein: CASSSSDSYEQYF

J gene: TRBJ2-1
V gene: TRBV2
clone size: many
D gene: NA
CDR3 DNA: TGTGCCAGCAGTGAACAGCGGGCTTCCTACAATGAGCAGTTCTTC
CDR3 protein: CASSEQRASYNEQFF

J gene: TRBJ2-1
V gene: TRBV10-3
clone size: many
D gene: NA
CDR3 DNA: TGTGCCATCAGAAGGACTTCCTACAATGAGCAGTTCTTC
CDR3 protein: CAIRRTSYNEQFF

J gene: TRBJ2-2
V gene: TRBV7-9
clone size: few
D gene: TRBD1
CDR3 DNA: TGTGCCAGCAGCTCGGGACAGGGGGCGGCCGGGGAGCTGTTTTTT
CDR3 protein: CASSSGQGAAGELFF

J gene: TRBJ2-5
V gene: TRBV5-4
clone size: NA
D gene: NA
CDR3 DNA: TGTGCCAGCAGCTTGGAGGCGGGGGCTGAGACCCAGTACTTC
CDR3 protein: CASSLEAGAETQYF

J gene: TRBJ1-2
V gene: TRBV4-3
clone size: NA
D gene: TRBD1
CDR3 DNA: TGCGCCAGCAGCCCTTGGACAGGCGGAATTAACTATGGCTACACCTTC
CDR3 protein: CASSPWTGGINYGYTF

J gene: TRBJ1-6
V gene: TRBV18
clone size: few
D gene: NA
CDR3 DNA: TGTGCCAGCTCACAGGGGATGGGTAATTCACCCCTCCACTTT
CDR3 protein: CASSQGMGNSPLHF

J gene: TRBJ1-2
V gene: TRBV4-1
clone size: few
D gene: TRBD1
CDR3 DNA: TGCGCCAGCAGCCAGACAGGGCTCTATGGCTACACCTTC
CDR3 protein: CASSQTGLYGYTF

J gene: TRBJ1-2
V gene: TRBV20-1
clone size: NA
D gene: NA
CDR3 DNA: TGCAGTGCTAGAGGGAGGGATTATTCCTATGGCTACACCTTC
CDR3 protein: CSARGRDYSYGYTF

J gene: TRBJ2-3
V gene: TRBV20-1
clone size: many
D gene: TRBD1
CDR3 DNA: TGCAGTGCCACCGGACAGGGGGGCACAGATACGCAGTATTTT
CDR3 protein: CSATGQGGTDTQYF

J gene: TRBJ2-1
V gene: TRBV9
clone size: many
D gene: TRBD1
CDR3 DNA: TGTGCCAGCAGCGTATGGGACGGGACAGGGGGCTACAATGAGCAGTTCTTC
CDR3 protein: CASSVWDGTGGYNEQFF

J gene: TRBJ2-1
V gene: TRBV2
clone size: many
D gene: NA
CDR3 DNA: TGTGCCAGCAGTCCCGACCCCTACAATGAGCAGTTCTTC
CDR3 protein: CASSPDPYNEQFF

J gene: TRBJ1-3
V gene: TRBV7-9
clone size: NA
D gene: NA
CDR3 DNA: TGTGCCAGCAGCTACCCCGAAAGGATCTCTGGAAACACCATATATTTT
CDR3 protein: CASSYPERISGNTIYF

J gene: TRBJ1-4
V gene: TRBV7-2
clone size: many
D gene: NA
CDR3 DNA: TGTGCCAGCAGCTTAGCGTACAGGGAAAAACTGTTTTTT
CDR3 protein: CASSLAYREKLFF

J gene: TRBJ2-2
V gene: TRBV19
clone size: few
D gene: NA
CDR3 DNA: TGTGCCAGTAGTACCGGGACGGGGAACACCGGGGAGCTGTTTTTT
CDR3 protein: CASSTGTGNTGELFF

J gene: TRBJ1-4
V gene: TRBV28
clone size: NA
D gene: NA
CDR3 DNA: TGTGCCAGCAGTCCGTCACCCTCGGAAAAACTGTTTTTT
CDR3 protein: CASSPSPSEKLFF

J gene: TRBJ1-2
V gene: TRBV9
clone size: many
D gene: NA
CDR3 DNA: TGTGCCAGCAGCGTAGATGCTTGGGCAGGGAAAGGAGGCTACACCTTC
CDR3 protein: CASSVDAWAGKGGYTF

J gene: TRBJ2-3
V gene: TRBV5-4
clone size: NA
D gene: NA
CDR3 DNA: TGTGCCAGCAGCTTGGTCGTCACAGATACGCAGTATTTT
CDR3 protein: CASSLVVTDTQYF